This TCR beta chain was sequenced during a study of blood T cell repertoires in COVID-19. Study-wide context: In each case, the material was cDNA or gDNA derived from T cells, B-cell-depleted T cells, or PBMCs.

The germline V gene has CDR1 PRHDT and CDR2 FYEKMQ (reference sequence). The CDR3 loop spans 18 amino acids. Trimming cost V 5 bases and J 0 bases; bases outside gene matches: 13. As processed by the authors: Estimation of nucleated cell counts relied on the amplification of reference gene primers. Produced via immunoSEQ multiplex PCR; TCRdb's table is partial and in-frame only. Clone size and the V and J calls come from that table; the DNA yielded D and trimming. The table lists a few hundred thousand clones, approximately 81% of them singletons. The sample comprised peripheral blood. The origin of this receptor is a woman aged 18-29 years with acute or convalescent COVID-19. The genes are TRBV13 and TRBJ2-3; 8 positions agree with TRBD2. Here the CDR3 DNA reads TGTGCCAGCAGCCAAAGGGCTATTCGGACTAGCAGCACAGATACGCAGTATTTT. Amino acid sequence: CASSQRAIRTSSTDTQYF.